This entry lists 17 T cell receptor beta chains sequenced from one sample in a study of blood T cell repertoires in COVID-19. Profiling relied on immunoSEQ multiplex PCR, and the TCRdb table lists in-frame clones only, not all of them. The sample yields about 180,000 clones, 60% to 80% seen once. The sample consisted of PBMCs or T cells enriched from blood (not recorded which). All receptors come from a man in his sixties who had been exposed to COVID-19.

The chain carries TRBV5-6 and TRBJ2-1; D gene uncertain. The germline CDR1 and CDR2 sequences are SGHDT and YYEEEE. The V and J ends lost 1 base and 4 bases respectively, with 6 bases between them. The CDR3 consists of 13 residues. CDR3 coding DNA: TGTGCCAGCAGCTTGCCCCAGTACAATGAGCAGTTCTTC. It encodes CASSLPQYNEQFF. Using reference TRBV5-6 and TRBJ2-1 for the parts outside the CDR3, the full variable domain is DAGVTQSPTHLIKTRGQQVTLRCSPKSGHDTVSWYQQALGQGPQFIFQYYEEEERQRGNFPDRFSGHQFPNYSSELNVNALLLGDSALYLCASSLPQYNEQFFGPGTRLTVL.

This clone appeared once. This chain joins TRBV10-3 and TRBJ1-1; a weak D match, TRBD1 (6 bases). V was pared by 3 bases and J by 8 bases, with 19 bases between. CDR3 length: 15 amino acids. Germline V gene data show CDR1 as ENHRY and CDR2 as SYGVKD. CDR3 region: CAISDNTKRGLEAFF. CDR3 bases: TGTGCCATCAGTGATAATACAAAGCGGGGGCTAGAAGCTTTCTTT.

The rearrangement joins TRBV29-1 to TRBJ1-4; D remains ambiguous. The CDR3 has 14 residues. V was trimmed by 4 bases and J by 8 bases, leaving 17 bases between them. Per the germline V gene, CDR1 is SQVTM and CDR2 is ANQGSEA. This CDR3 is CSVGGGGSFEKLFF. The DNA of the CDR3 is TGCAGCGTTGGAGGAGGTGGGTCGTTCGAAAAACTGTTTTTT. Full variable domain (rest looked up from reference TRBV29-1 and TRBJ1-4): SAVISQKPSRDICQRGTSLTIQCQVDSQVTMMFWYRQQPGQSLTLIATANQGSEATYESGFVIDKFPISRPNLTFSTLTVSNMSPEDSSIYLCSVGGGGSFEKLFFGSGTQLSVL.

This clone was counted only a few times. J is TRBJ2-6 and V is TRBV4-2; D call uncertain. V was clipped by 0 bases and J by 4 bases, with 10 bases between them. The length of the CDR3 is 16 residues. Per germline, CDR1 LGHNA and CDR2 YNFKEQ. For the CDR3, the DNA is TGTGCCAGCAGCCAAGATTGGGCAGCCGGGGCCAACGTCCTGACTTTC. The encoded protein is CASSQDWAAGANVLTF.

The gene calls are TRBV24-1 and TRBJ1-4, with D possibly TRBD1 on 6 matching bases. Germline V CDR1 and CDR2: KGHDR, SFDVKD. This CDR3 spans 15 amino acids. With 4 bases removed from V and 7 bases from J, the gap between germline ends came to 15 bases. In nucleotides, the CDR3 is TGTGCCACCAGTGACCGGGACACCGGACCTGAAAAACTGTTTTTT. It specifies CATSDRDTGPEKLFF.

The chain carries TRBV5-5 and TRBJ1-3; maybe TRBD1 (6 bases). The CDR3 is 13 amino acids. V was cut by 4 bases and J by 3 bases, with 8 bases left in between. Germline V gives CDR1 SGHKS, CDR2 YYEKEE (reference sequence). The CDR3 is CASSETGGNTIYF. The CDR3 bases are TGTGCCAGCAGCGAGACAGGTGGAAACACCATATATTTT.

This clone was recorded once. V usage is TRBV10-2 and J usage is TRBJ2-3; the D gene is possibly TRBD1 (5 bases). CDR3 length: 15 residues. The ends were cut back, 5 bases at V and 1 base at J, with 13 bases in the middle. Looked up from germline, CDR1 is WSHSY and CDR2 is SAAADI. The CDR3 DNA follows: TGCGCCAGCAGTAAAGACAGCAGCCGCACAGATACGCAGTATTTT. The encoded protein is CASSKDSSRTDTQYF.

The chain recombines TRBV28 with TRBJ1-4, with 10 nucleotides matching TRBD1. This CDR3 is 14 amino acids long. Germline CDR1 MDHEN, CDR2 SYDVKM. The junction had 6 bases not matched to a gene; V was cut back by 6 bases and J by 8 bases. CDR3 in DNA: TGTGCCAGCAGGTCCGGGACAGGGGTCGAAAAACTGTTTTTT. This codes for CASRSGTGVEKLFF.

This clone was observed a few times. The chain links TRBV12-5 to TRBJ2-5; the D gene is possibly TRBD2 (5 bases). The CDR3 length is 15 residues. Germline assignment: CDR1 LGHNT and CDR2 FRNRAP. V was clipped by 2 bases and J by 5 bases, with 15 bases between them. In DNA, the CDR3 is TGTGCTAGTGGTTTGAACGGACTCCCTATGGAGACCCAGTACTTC. This translates into CASGLNGLPMETQYF.

The V and J genes are TRBV9 and TRBJ2-7; TRBD2 matches 7 bases. The CDR3 totals 12 residues. V gave up 3 bases and J gave up 10 bases; unmatched junction bases: 7. Germline CDR1 reads SGDLS; CDR2 reads YYNGEE. The DNA of the CDR3 is TGTGCCAGCAGCGGGGGGGGAGGATCCCAGTACTTC. It specifies CASSGGGGSQYF.

The chain carries TRBV7-2 and TRBJ2-7; 8 bases are a match to TRBD2. The length of the CDR3 is 15 residues. CDR1 is SGHTA and CDR2 is FQGNSA in the germline V gene. Trimming cost V 1 base and J 8 bases; bases outside gene matches: 10. CDR3 residues: CASSLVFGRAGKQYF. In DNA, the CDR3 is TGTGCCAGCAGCTTAGTTTTCGGGAGGGCGGGCAAGCAGTACTTC.

This clone was picked up a small number of times. The chain uses TRBV14 and TRBJ2-2, with D possibly being TRBD1 (5 bases). The CDR3 has 16 amino acids. Germline CDR1 and CDR2: SGHDN and FVKESK. V lost 4 bases and J lost 1, with 13 bases in between. CDR3 sequence reads: CASSRMGPRNTGELFF. In DNA form, the CDR3 reads TGTGCCAGCAGCCGGATGGGGCCTAGGAACACCGGGGAGCTGTTTTTT.

The chain has TRBV24-1 and TRBJ2-3; maybe TRBD1 (6 bases). The germline gives CDR1 KGHDR, CDR2 SFDVKD. The ends were cut back, 4 bases at V and 0 bases at J, with 13 bases in the middle. There are 16 residues in the CDR3. The CDR3, as DNA: TGTGCCACCAGTGACCTCGGACAGCACAGCACAGATACGCAGTATTTT. This sequence encodes CATSDLGQHSTDTQYF.

The chain links TRBV14 to TRBJ1-2; the match to TRBD1 covers 10 bases. Germline CDR1 is SGHDN and CDR2 is FVKESK. This CDR3 is 14 amino acids long. V lost 3 bases and J lost 6; bases outside the gene matches: 4. For the CDR3, the DNA is TGTGCCAGCAGCCACGAGACAGGGGGCGATGGCTACACCTTC. Its protein is CASSHETGGDGYTF.

The CDR3: CASSWSLEATEAFF. CDR3 nucleotides: TGTGCCAGCAGCTGGAGCCTCGAGGCCACTGAAGCTTTCTTT. The rearrangement links TRBV5-4 to TRBJ1-1; D gene uncertain. Germline CDR1 and CDR2: SGHNT and YYREEE (reference sequence). V lost 3 bases to trimming and J lost 4 bases, with 13 bases between them. The CDR3 totals 14 residues.

The genes are TRBV12-3 or TRBV12-4 and TRBJ2-5; D is unclear. CDR3 length: 13 residues. With 3 bases removed from V and 5 bases from J, the gap between germline ends came to 10 bases. The CDR3 sequence: CASSFEVRETQYF. The CDR3 nucleotides read TGTGCCAGCAGTTTCGAGGTGCGGGAGACCCAGTACTTC.

V and J are TRBV5-4 and TRBJ2-3; perhaps TRBD2 as D (6 bases). Trimming stripped 5 bases from V and 5 bases from J, with 12 bases between. CDR1 is SGHNT, CDR2 YYREEE, per germline (reference sequence). The CDR3 runs 13 residues. As DNA, the CDR3 is TGTGCCAGCAGTCGGGACTCGGGAGATACGCAGTATTTT. Its protein product is CASSRDSGDTQYF.